The rows below give T cell receptor beta chains drawn from one sample of a study of molecular identifiers for immune sequencing clone quantification. MiXCR was run by TCRdb on the PCR reads, yielding one entry per CDR3 protein. The table records 460,000 or so distinct CDR3 sequences, 25% of them present only once. The specimen sequenced was naive CD8+ T cells from blood, with Jurkat cell RNA spiked in. The receptors originated from a human donor in good health. Some libraries in this study had Jurkat cell RNA spiked in. The CDR3 runs from the conserved cysteine through the conserved F or W. The D gene is left open where the match is weak. Size values are once, few and many counts, or a class for expanded clones, and some rows have none.

cdr3_length	clone_size	v_call	d_call	j_call	cdr3_aa	cdr3_nt
13	many	TRBV3-1	.	TRBJ2-5	CASRGQSQETQYF	TGTGCCAGCCGAGGACAGAGCCAAGAGACCCAGTACTTC
13	many	TRBV28	.	TRBJ1-1	CASSIGKNTEAFF	TGTGCCAGCAGTATCGGGAAGAACACTGAAGCTTTCTTT
17	many	TRBV5-6	TRBD1	TRBJ1-1	CASSLASWTGVVTEAFF	TGTGCCAGCAGCTTGGCTTCCTGGACAGGGGTTGTCACTGAAGCTTTCTTT
14	many	TRBV7-9	TRBD1	TRBJ2-7	CASSFGTEASEQYF	TGTGCCAGCAGCTTTGGGACAGAAGCTAGCGAGCAGTACTTC
14	many	TRBV28	.	TRBJ2-3	CASRLRGLTDTQYF	TGTGCCAGCAGACTCCGGGGTCTCACAGATACGCAGTATTTT
14	many	TRBV27	.	TRBJ1-4	CASSLSVANEKLFF	TGTGCCAGCAGTTTATCGGTAGCTAATGAAAAACTGTTTTTT
17	few	TRBV27	TRBD1	TRBJ2-3	CASSLSDRGPRGDTQYF	TGTGCCAGCAGTTTATCGGACAGGGGTCCCCGGGGAGATACGCAGTATTTT
12	.	TRBV5-6	.	TRBJ1-1	CASSFGPPEAFF	TGTGCCAGCAGCTTCGGGCCCCCTGAAGCTTTCTTT
17	many	TRBV4-2	TRBD1	TRBJ2-7	CASSQLLSWDRGNEQYF	TGTGCCAGCAGCCAACTCTTGAGTTGGGACAGGGGGAACGAGCAGTACTTC
14	.	TRBV5-6	TRBD1	TRBJ1-2	CASSPTDRTYGYTF	TGTGCCAGCAGCCCAACGGACAGGACGTATGGCTACACCTTC
14	once	TRBV9	.	TRBJ2-7	CASSVAPGPYEQYF	TGTGCCAGCAGCGTAGCTCCGGGACCCTACGAGCAGTACTTC
14	.	TRBV13	TRBD1	TRBJ2-5	CASSTDRGEETQYF	TGTGCCAGCAGCACGGACAGGGGCGAGGAGACCCAGTACTTC
14	.	TRBV28	.	TRBJ2-7	CASRFPGFSYEQYF	TGTGCCAGCAGATTCCCAGGGTTTAGCTACGAGCAGTACTTC
15	many	TRBV7-2	.	TRBJ2-1	CASSAAHSPGGQQFF	TGTGCCAGCAGCGCAGCCCACTCTCCCGGGGGCCAGCAGTTCTTC
15	once	TRBV7-8	.	TRBJ1-1	CASSPLRGADTEAFF	TGTGCCAGCAGCCCCCTGAGAGGGGCAGACACTGAAGCTTTCTTT
14	many	TRBV6-5	.	TRBJ2-7	CASSPGGNSYEQYF	TGTGCCAGCAGTCCCGGCGGTAACTCCTACGAGCAGTACTTC
15	few	TRBV7-9	.	TRBJ1-1	CASSHLGGVDHEAFF	TGTGCCAGCAGCCATCTCGGTGGCGTGGACCATGAAGCTTTCTTT
16	many	TRBV4-3	TRBD2	TRBJ2-7	CASSPPGGLVLCEQYF	TGCGCCAGCAGCCCTCCCGGGGGACTAGTTTTGTGCGAGCAGTACTTC
14	.	TRBV6-2/TRBV6-3	.	TRBJ1-1	CASSYRVEDTEAFF	TGTGCCAGCAGTTACAGGGTAGAGGACACTGAAGCTTTCTTT
13	many	TRBV19	.	TRBJ1-2	CASWSTELYGYTF	TGTGCCAGCTGGTCTACTGAGTTGTATGGCTACACCTTC
13	once	TRBV24-1	.	TRBJ2-5	CATSDRHRETQCF	TGTGCCACCAGTGATCGTCATAGGGAGACCCAGTGCTTC
14	many	TRBV6-5	TRBD1	TRBJ2-5	CASSLTGGSETQYF	TGTGCCAGCAGTCTTACAGGGGGCTCAGAGACCCAGTACTTC
14	.	TRBV11-2	.	TRBJ2-7	CASSGDGSGYEQYF	TGTGCCAGCAGCGGCGACGGGAGTGGGTACGAGCAGTACTTC
16	few	TRBV10-3	.	TRBJ2-7	CAISPAPGKTYYEQYF	TGTGCCATCAGCCCCGCGCCGGGAAAAACCTACTACGAGCAGTACTTC
13	many	TRBV19	.	TRBJ2-7	CASSPGTPGEQYF	TGTGCCAGTAGTCCGGGGACCCCAGGCGAGCAGTACTTC
13	many	TRBV25-1	.	TRBJ1-1	CASTGARASEAFF	TGTGCCAGCACCGGGGCTAGGGCCTCTGAAGCTTTCTTT
14	.	TRBV2	.	TRBJ2-1	CASNLGDSYNEQFF	TGTGCCAGCAACCTAGGGGACTCCTACAATGAGCAGTTCTTC
15	many	TRBV4-3	.	TRBJ2-3	CASSQEGVGTDTQYF	TGCGCCAGCAGCCAAGAAGGCGTCGGCACAGATACGCAGTATTTT
15	.	TRBV19	.	TRBJ1-5	CASSIGGFGNHPQHF	TGTGCCAGTAGTATTGGGGGGTTTGGTAATCATCCCCAGCATTTT
16	.	TRBV5-4	.	TRBJ1-2	CASSLFQQLPLYGYTF	TGTGCCAGCAGCTTGTTTCAACAGCTACCACTCTATGGCTACACCTTC
13	.	TRBV28	TRBD1	TRBJ1-4	CASSWEGGEELFF	TGTGCCAGCAGCTGGGAAGGGGGCGAGGAACTGTTTTTT
12	few	TRBV7-9	.	TRBJ2-3	CASSLASDTQCF	TGTGCCAGCAGCTTAGCCAGTGATACGCAGTGTTTT
11	few	TRBV9	.	TRBJ1-2	CASSLDYGYTF	TGTGCCAGCAGCCTGGACTATGGCTACACCTTC
14	.	TRBV12-3/TRBV12-4	.	TRBJ2-7	CASSPTGTQYEQYF	TGTGCCAGCAGTCCGACGGGGACACAATACGAGCAGTACTTC
13	once	TRBV7-3	.	TRBJ1-1	CASSMGPNTEDFF	TGTGCCAGCAGCATGGGCCCGAACACTGAAGATTTCTTT
19	few	TRBV7-3	TRBD2	TRBJ2-1	CASSPHPHLAGNSYNEQFF	TGTGCCAGCAGCCCTCACCCCCATCTAGCGGGAAACTCCTACAATGAGCAGTTCTTC
13	.	TRBV28	.	TRBJ2-7	CASSFSRYYEQYF	TGTGCCAGCAGTTTCTCCCGATACTACGAGCAGTACTTC
13	.	TRBV20-1	.	TRBJ2-3	CSARGAGTDTQYF	TGCAGTGCTAGAGGGGCAGGCACAGATACGCAGTATTTT
15	.	TRBV19	.	TRBJ2-2	CASSKDGSNTGELLF	TGTGCCAGTAGTAAGGACGGATCGAACACCGGGGAGCTGTTATTT
15	few	TRBV20-1	.	TRBJ2-5	CSAREDLTRQETQYF	TGCAGTGCCAGAGAAGACCTTACCAGGCAAGAGACCCAGTACTTC
14	.	TRBV7-4	.	TRBJ2-7	CASSQGQGMDEQYF	TGTGCCAGCAGCCAGGGCCAGGGGATGGACGAGCAGTACTTC
14	.	TRBV12-3/TRBV12-4	.	TRBJ1-4	CASSAGGFEEKLFF	TGTGCCAGCAGTGCGGGTGGGTTTGAAGAAAAACTGTTTTTT
14	many	TRBV4-1	.	TRBJ2-2	CASSQSVVFGELFF	TGCGCCAGCAGCCAAAGCGTAGTTTTCGGGGAGCTGTTTTTT
16	once	TRBV20-1	TRBD2	TRBJ2-7	CSARSQILAGVAEQYF	TGCAGTGCTAGATCCCAAATACTAGCGGGAGTCGCCGAGCAGTACTTC
13	.	TRBV24-1	.	TRBJ2-1	CATSDSMVPEQFF	TGTGCCACCAGTGATTCGATGGTTCCTGAGCAGTTCTTC
15	.	TRBV15	.	TRBJ2-7	CATSRDRRSSYEQYF	TGTGCCACCAGCAGAGATCGAAGGAGCTCCTACGAGCAGTACTTC
14	.	TRBV19	.	TRBJ2-7	CASSIGFPNYEQCF	TGTGCCAGTAGTATCGGCTTCCCGAACTACGAGCAGTGCTTC
16	few	TRBV7-6	.	TRBJ2-5	CASSLAVVGGQETQYF	TGTGCCAGCAGCTTAGCGGTCGTGGGCGGGCAAGAGACCCAGTACTTC
13	.	TRBV2	.	TRBJ2-7	CASSEVTGYEQYF	TGTGCCAGCAGTGAAGTTACGGGCTACGAGCAGTACTTC
14	few	TRBV27	.	TRBJ2-1	CASSYAAFYNEQFF	TGTGCCAGCAGTTATGCTGCGTTCTACAATGAGCAGTTCTTC
15	once	TRBV27	TRBD1	TRBJ2-7	CASRLSGTGAYEQYF	TGTGCCAGCAGATTGTCCGGGACAGGGGCCTACGAGCAGTACTTC
16	.	TRBV4-3	.	TRBJ2-1	CASSQERAGILPGAFF	TGCGCCAGCAGCCAAGAAAGGGCGGGGATCCTTCCCGGAGCGTTCTTC
14	.	TRBV5-1	TRBD1	TRBJ2-1	CASSLDYRGNEQFF	TGCGCCAGCAGCTTGGACTACAGGGGCAATGAGCAGTTCTTC
15	many	TRBV5-1	TRBD2	TRBJ2-3	CASSSSSGAGDTQYF	TGCGCCAGCAGCTCCTCTAGCGGCGCCGGGGATACGCAGTATTTT
17	many	TRBV5-4	.	TRBJ1-1	CASSLDDGLLMNTEAFF	TGTGCCAGCAGCCTGGACGACGGGTTACTAATGAACACTGAAGCTTTCTTT
12	.	TRBV29-1	.	TRBJ2-1	CSVGDPSNEQFF	TGCAGCGTGGGGGACCCGTCGAATGAGCAGTTCTTC
11	.	TRBV6-6	.	TRBJ2-1	CATSLTNEQFF	TGTGCCACCAGTTTGACCAACGAGCAGTTCTTC
17	few	TRBV5-3	.	TRBJ2-7	CASSPEGRGIRFDEQYF	TGTGCCAGCAGCCCGGAGGGACGGGGTATAAGGTTCGACGAGCAGTACTTC